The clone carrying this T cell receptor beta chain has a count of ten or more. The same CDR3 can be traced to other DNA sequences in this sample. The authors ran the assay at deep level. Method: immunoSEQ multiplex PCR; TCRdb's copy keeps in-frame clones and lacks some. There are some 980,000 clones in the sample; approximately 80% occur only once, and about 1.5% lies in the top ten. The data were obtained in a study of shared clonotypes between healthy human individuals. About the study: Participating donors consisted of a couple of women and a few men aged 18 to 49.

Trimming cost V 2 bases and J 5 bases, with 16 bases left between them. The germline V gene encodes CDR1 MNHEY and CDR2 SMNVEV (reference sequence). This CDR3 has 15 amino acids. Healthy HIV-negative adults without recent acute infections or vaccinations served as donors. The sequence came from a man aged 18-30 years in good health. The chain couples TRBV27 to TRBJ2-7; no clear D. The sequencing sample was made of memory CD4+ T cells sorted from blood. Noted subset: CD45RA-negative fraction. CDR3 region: CASSLGAISYDEQYF. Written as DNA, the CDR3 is TGTGCCAGCAGTTTAGGAGCCATTTCCTACGACGAGCAGTACTTC.